This TCR beta chain originates from a study of blood T cell repertoires in COVID-19. Method: immunoSEQ multiplex PCR; TCRdb's copy keeps in-frame clones and lacks some. The repertoire holds approximately 250,000 clones, with approximately 86% as singletons. The table lists this clone with a few counts. Germline assignment: CDR1 LGHNT and CDR2 FRNRAP. V shed 1 base and J 2 bases; nucleotides not matched to a gene: 11. This CDR3 is 19 amino acids long. The receptor was isolated from a man aged 40-49 years with active or convalescent COVID-19. The specimen sequenced was peripheral blood. J is TRBJ2-3 and V is TRBV12-5; 11 bases are a match to TRBD1. The CDR3 loop is CASGLGTGGSLGTTDTQYF. DNA of the CDR3: TGTGCTAGTGGTTTGGGGACAGGGGGCTCCCTGGGAACCACAGATACGCAGTATTTT. Complete variable domain (other parts from reference TRBV12-5 and TRBJ2-3): DARVTQTPRHKVTEMGQEVTMRCQPILGHNTVFWYRQTMMQGLELLAYFRNRAPLDDSGMPKDRFSAEMPDATLATLKIQPSEPRDSAVYFCASGLGTGGSLGTTDTQYFGPGTRLTVL.